Reported below is one T cell receptor beta chain. Its antigen is unidentified. They built TCR cDNA with 5'RACE template switching, a step that put in a universal primer site and UMIs. TCRdb reprocessed the 5' RACE reads via MiXCR and lists one record per CDR3 protein. The table shows about 210,000 distinct CDR3 sequences, with approximately 6.8% occurring only once. The sample belongs to a study of T cells after yellow fever vaccination. On the study more broadly: Each low-cell-number fraction was prepared by means of SMART-Seq v4 Ultra Low Input.

The study's findings and limits: Post-booster repertoires again held most primary-vaccination clones (approximately 96% CD4, 85% to 90% CD8).

Sequencing was performed on CD4+ T cells sorted from PBMCs, taken on the day of the yellow fever booster vaccination. The origin of this receptor is a man younger than 40 who received the YFV17D yellow fever vaccine.

CDR3 loop: CASSSFVNTGELFF. The DNA for the CDR3 is TGTGCCAGTAGTAGTTTCGTGAACACCGGGGAGCTGTTTTTT. This chain links TRBV19 with TRBJ2-2, with D hard to call. CDR1 LNHDA and CDR2 SQIVND come from the germline V gene (reference sequence). V dropped 4 bases and J dropped 1 base, with 7 bases sitting between them. The CDR3 totals 14 residues.